Listed below are T cell receptor beta chains from one sample, sequenced in a study of blood T cells in healthy people across ages. TCRdb analysed the 5' RACE reads with MiXCR anew, one entry per CDR3 protein. The data show about 780,000 distinct CDR3 sequences, with roughly 24% seen just once and about 2.9% held by the top ten. The sample also formed part of further work on T cells of mothers and their children.

The sample was blood. The receptors were sampled from a boy younger than 18 in good health. Each CDR3 is given with its conserved first and last residue. Fields, in order: CDR3 DNA, CDR3 protein, D gene, clone size, V gene, J gene. D genes are given only for firm matches. Not every row has a clone size; where given, it reads once, few, many or a size class.

TGTGCCTGGAGTGTACCCGGCAGGGGCCAAAACAATGAGCAGTTCTTC	CAWSVPGRGQNNEQFF	NA	NA	TRBV30	TRBJ2-1
TGCAGCGTTTGGACTAGCGGCACAGATACGCAGTATTTT	CSVWTSGTDTQYF	TRBD2	few	TRBV29-1	TRBJ2-3
TGTGCCAGCAGCTTATACGAGGACAAACCCCACAATGAGCAGTTCTTC	CASSLYEDKPHNEQFF	NA	few	TRBV7-9	TRBJ2-1
TGTGCCAGCAGCCATGTATCCGGTCAGGGGGACACCGGGGAGCTGTTTTTT	CASSHVSGQGDTGELFF	TRBD1	NA	TRBV3-1	TRBJ2-2
TGTGCCTGCCAAAGACAGGGGCGGGAGCAGTACTTC	CACQRQGREQYF	TRBD1	many	TRBV30	TRBJ2-7
TGTGCCAGCAGACCAGAGGGGTCCGGCTACGAGCAGTACTTC	CASRPEGSGYEQYF	NA	NA	TRBV3-1	TRBJ2-7
TGCGCCAGCAGCTTGGTTAGTCTAGCGGGAGATACGCAGTATTTT	CASSLVSLAGDTQYF	TRBD2	NA	TRBV5-1	TRBJ2-3
TGTGCCAGCAGCCCTGGGGGCGGGGACAGGAATGAAAAACTGTTTTTT	CASSPGGGDRNEKLFF	TRBD1	NA	TRBV5-4	TRBJ1-4
TGTGCCACCATTCTTCGACAGAACGAGCAGTACTTC	CATILRQNEQYF	NA	few	TRBV14	TRBJ2-7
TGCGCCAGCAGCCCCGATGCGACAGGGGAAGCCGGGGAGCTGTTTTTT	CASSPDATGEAGELFF	TRBD1	NA	TRBV5-1	TRBJ2-2
TGTGCCAGTAGTATACAGGGTGGGACTGAAGCTTTCTTT	CASSIQGGTEAFF	NA	few	TRBV19	TRBJ1-1
TGTGCCAGCAGCACTAGCGGGGGGGCCTACGAGCAGTACTTC	CASSTSGGAYEQYF	TRBD2	many	TRBV2	TRBJ2-7
TGTGCCAGCACCCTGGTAGGGGGCACTAGCACAGATACGCAGTATTTT	CASTLVGGTSTDTQYF	TRBD1	NA	TRBV27	TRBJ2-3
TGTGCCAGCAGCCAAGCGGGGAGTGGGAGCTACGAGCAGTACTTC	CASSQAGSGSYEQYF	NA	NA	TRBV3-1	TRBJ2-7
TGCAGTGCTAGCGGGACCCGAGATTTTTTT	CSASGTRDFF	NA	NA	TRBV20-1	TRBJ1-4
TGTGCCAGCAGCTGGCGGGGGTCGAACACCGGGGAGCTGTTTTTT	CASSWRGSNTGELFF	TRBD2	NA	TRBV7-2	TRBJ2-2
TGTGCCAGCAGTTTCAATCGGGGACTAGCGGGGGGTGATACGCAGTATTTT	CASSFNRGLAGGDTQYF	TRBD2	NA	TRBV12-3/TRBV12-4	TRBJ2-3
TGCGCCAGCAGACGGGGACAGGGGGCTCCCTACGAGCAGTACTTC	CASRRGQGAPYEQYF	TRBD1	NA	TRBV5-1	TRBJ2-7
TGTGCCAGCAGTTTAACTACAGCCTTCTCTGGAAACACCATATATTTT	CASSLTTAFSGNTIYF	NA	NA	TRBV28	TRBJ1-3
TGTGCCAGCTCACCAAGGACGGGGAACATTCAGTACTTC	CASSPRTGNIQYF	NA	few	TRBV18	TRBJ2-4
TGTGCCAGCAGTCCCCTACGAGCCCCGGGACAGGGGACCTACGAGCAGTACTTC	CASSPLRAPGQGTYEQYF	TRBD1	few	TRBV12-3/TRBV12-4	TRBJ2-7
TGTGCCAGCGGTTCTTGGGCGGGGGGGCTTAATGAGCAGTTCTTC	CASGSWAGGLNEQFF	TRBD2	NA	TRBV28	TRBJ2-1
TGTGCCAGCAGTGGACAGGACGAGCAGTACTTC	CASSGQDEQYF	NA	NA	TRBV2	TRBJ2-7
TGTGCCAGCAGCCCCCGGGACTACGTTCCAGAGACCCAGTACTTC	CASSPRDYVPETQYF	TRBD2	NA	TRBV7-9	TRBJ2-5
TGTGCCAGCAGCCAGACGACAGGGGGCTTTAGGAACACTGAAGCTTTCTTT	CASSQTTGGFRNTEAFF	TRBD1	NA	TRBV7-6	TRBJ1-1
TGCAGCGTCAGCGGACAGGGCGGGGATCAGCCCCAGCATTTT	CSVSGQGGDQPQHF	TRBD1	few	TRBV29-1	TRBJ1-5
TGTGCCAGCAGGGACAGACTTAGCACAGATACGCAGTATTTT	CASRDRLSTDTQYF	NA	few	TRBV6-1	TRBJ2-3
TGTGCCAGCAGCACCGGGAGCGACTACGAGCAGTACTTC	CASSTGSDYEQYF	NA	few	TRBV4-2	TRBJ2-7
TGTGCCAGCAGCCCTTACCAGCGTCTTGGGGAAAAACTGTTTTTT	CASSPYQRLGEKLFF	NA	NA	TRBV7-2	TRBJ1-4
TGCGCCAGCAGTTTTGAGAGGACAGGGGGTCAAGAGACCCAGTACTTC	CASSFERTGGQETQYF	TRBD1	NA	TRBV5-1	TRBJ2-5
TGTGCCAGCAGCCGAAGTGGCGGGGGAGGAGACGAGCAGTACTTC	CASSRSGGGGDEQYF	TRBD2	many	TRBV14	TRBJ2-7
TGCAGTGCCCAGAAGGAGGAGACCCAGTACTTC	CSAQKEETQYF	NA	NA	TRBV20-1	TRBJ2-5
TGTGCCAGCAGGCCTCAAACAGGGAGGGGGACCCAGTACTTC	CASRPQTGRGTQYF	NA	NA	TRBV2	TRBJ2-5
TGTGCCAGCAGCCAAGGAAGGGGGGGCGGTTCCGATACGCAGTATTTT	CASSQGRGGGSDTQYF	NA	few	TRBV3-1	TRBJ2-3
TGTGCCAGCAGCGTCGCTACGGGCCTCAACACAGATACGCAGTATTTT	CASSVATGLNTDTQYF	NA	few	TRBV5-5	TRBJ2-3
TGTGCCAGTAGTACAGGACAGGGAGAGGCTTCCGAGCAGTACTTC	CASSTGQGEASEQYF	TRBD1	few	TRBV19	TRBJ2-7
TGTGCCAGCAGTCCCCCGGGACTAGCGGACAATGAGCAGTTCTTC	CASSPPGLADNEQFF	TRBD2	few	TRBV12-3/TRBV12-4	TRBJ2-1
TGTGCCAGCAGCTCCGACACGGGATATGGCTACACCTTC	CASSSDTGYGYTF	NA	NA	TRBV11-1	TRBJ1-2
TGTGCCAGCAGTCATAGGCTAGTCATGGGGTTGAGAGGGGCCACTGAAGCTTTCTTT	CASSHRLVMGLRGATEAFF	NA	NA	TRBV12-3/TRBV12-4	TRBJ1-1
TGCGCCAGCAGCTTGTATGGCAGTACGAACACCGGGGAGCTGTTTTTT	CASSLYGSTNTGELFF	NA	few	TRBV5-1	TRBJ2-2
TGTGCCAGCACTCAATTAGGGATAACCAAAAACATTCAGTACTTC	CASTQLGITKNIQYF	NA	NA	TRBV6-6	TRBJ2-4
TGTGCCAGCAGTTTAGGTGGGTGGGACGAGCAGTACTTC	CASSLGGWDEQYF	NA	NA	TRBV12-3/TRBV12-4	TRBJ2-7
TGTGCCAGCATTATTCGGGCTGACGTGGGACTAGGGACGCAGTATTTT	CASIIRADVGLGTQYF	TRBD2	NA	TRBV27	TRBJ2-3
TGCGCCAGCAGCCGAGCGCCCGGCTCCTACAATGAGCAGTTCTTC	CASSRAPGSYNEQFF	NA	NA	TRBV5-1	TRBJ2-1
TGCGCCAGCAGCCCGACAGGGGGGGTTGTAAAAGGCTACACCTTC	CASSPTGGVVKGYTF	TRBD1	few	TRBV10-2	TRBJ1-2
TGTGCCATGATACAGGGGGCGCGGACTGAAGCTTTCTTT	CAMIQGARTEAFF	TRBD1	NA	TRBV10-3	TRBJ1-1
TGTGCCAGCAGTTACACAGTCCTAGCGGGGCAAGAGACCCAGTACTTC	CASSYTVLAGQETQYF	TRBD2	few	TRBV6-5	TRBJ2-5
TGTGCCAGCAGTGGGTGGAATGAGCAGTTCTTC	CASSGWNEQFF	NA	NA	TRBV2	TRBJ2-1